This T cell receptor beta chain was identified in a study of cytomegalovirus exposure and HLA in healthy donors. In regard to this clone: The antigen is undetermined.

Trimming removed 3 bases from V and 2 bases from J, with 7 bases in between. CDR3 length equals 13 residues. Germline CDR1 and CDR2: KGHSH and LQKENI. The PCR was carried out with 60 Vbeta primers and 13 Jbeta primers. Authors' data handling: Around 11 million shared chains were among the approximately 82 million unique TCR beta chains that a later analysis counted. Data came from immunoSEQ multiplex PCR; TCRdb stores just in-frame clones and leaves some out. V and J calls and clone size are copied from that table; D and trimming were computed from the DNA. The data show about 93,000 clones, about 81% seen once. Study-wide findings and caveats: Rare sequences made up most TCRs, while some public TCRs were found in many donors. Highest at DRB1 and lowest at HLA-C, TCR association rates differed among HLA loci in a later analysis. Among TCR beta chains, those listed as cytomegalovirus-associated numbered about 150.

The source of this sequence is a middle-aged woman in good health and CMV-seronegative. Material for sequencing was PBMCs. V gene TRBV18 combines with J gene TRBJ1-2, with D tentatively TRBD1 (6 bases). CDR3 DNA sequence: TGTGCCAGCTCACCGGACAGCAACTATGGCTACACCTTC. It codes for CASSPDSNYGYTF.